The rows below give T cell receptor beta chains drawn from one sample of a study of graft-versus-host responses after intestinal transplantation. The data were produced by immunoSEQ multiplex PCR, yet TCRdb's version contains in-frame clones alone and is incomplete. Among roughly 120,000 clones listed, 90% to 95% were seen once. Their recognized antigens are unknown. The source was unstimulated CD4+ T cells sorted from spleen or lymph node cells, collected before intestinal transplant. The receptors come from a human donor who received an intestinal transplant. The CDR3 runs from the conserved cysteine through the conserved F or W. The order of the fields is D gene, clone size, V gene, J gene, CDR3 protein, CDR3 DNA. The D gene is left open where the match is weak. Size is omitted from some rows. Given values are once, few, many or a class for expanded clones.

d_call: .
clone_size: .
v_call: TRBV7-6
j_call: TRBJ2-2
cdr3_aa: CASSPRRATGELFF
cdr3_nt: TGTGCCAGCAGCCCCCGTCGGGCCACCGGGGAGCTGTTTTTT

d_call: .
clone_size: .
v_call: TRBV20-1
j_call: TRBJ1-2
cdr3_aa: CSLRTVIGYTF
cdr3_nt: TGCAGCCTAAGGACGGTCATTGGCTACACCTTC

d_call: .
clone_size: .
v_call: TRBV30
j_call: TRBJ1-3
cdr3_aa: CAWSIGVSGNTIYF
cdr3_nt: TGTGCCTGGAGTATAGGAGTCTCTGGAAACACCATATATTTT

d_call: .
clone_size: .
v_call: TRBV2
j_call: TRBJ1-5
cdr3_aa: CASSEGQGGYQPQHF
cdr3_nt: TGTGCCAGCAGTGAAGGGCAGGGAGGGTATCAGCCCCAGCATTTT

d_call: TRBD1
clone_size: .
v_call: TRBV29-1
j_call: TRBJ2-1
cdr3_aa: CSVVDRGPNNEQFF
cdr3_nt: TGCAGCGTCGTAGACAGGGGGCCAAACAATGAGCAGTTCTTC

d_call: TRBD2
clone_size: .
v_call: TRBV7-3
j_call: TRBJ2-1
cdr3_aa: CASSLNTRGGSYNEQFF
cdr3_nt: TGTGCCAGCAGCTTAAATACACGAGGCGGGAGCTACAATGAGCAGTTCTTC

d_call: TRBD2
clone_size: .
v_call: TRBV5-1
j_call: TRBJ2-2
cdr3_aa: CASGLAGDTGELFF
cdr3_nt: TGCGCCAGCGGGCTAGCGGGGGACACCGGGGAGCTGTTTTTT

d_call: TRBD1
clone_size: .
v_call: TRBV5-1
j_call: TRBJ1-2
cdr3_aa: CASSPGQVYGYTF
cdr3_nt: TGCGCCAGCAGCCCGGGACAGGTCTATGGCTACACCTTC

d_call: .
clone_size: .
v_call: TRBV7-2
j_call: TRBJ1-2
cdr3_aa: CAKLPFEKRHYGYTF
cdr3_nt: TGTGCCAAGCTTCCATTCGAAAAAAGGCACTATGGCTACACCTTC

d_call: .
clone_size: .
v_call: TRBV7-9
j_call: TRBJ1-1
cdr3_aa: CASSFLKLGTEAFF
cdr3_nt: TGTGCCAGCAGCTTCCTAAAGTTGGGCACTGAAGCTTTCTTT

d_call: .
clone_size: .
v_call: TRBV6-5
j_call: TRBJ2-1
cdr3_aa: CASSYSEGFYNEQFF
cdr3_nt: TGTGCCAGCAGTTACTCGGAGGGATTCTACAATGAGCAGTTCTTC

d_call: .
clone_size: .
v_call: TRBV2
j_call: TRBJ2-1
cdr3_aa: CASMIEGGQGYEQFF
cdr3_nt: TGTGCCAGCATGATTGAGGGGGGGCAAGGGTATGAGCAGTTCTTC

d_call: .
clone_size: .
v_call: TRBV19
j_call: TRBJ2-3
cdr3_aa: CASSRWGRGSTDTQYF
cdr3_nt: TGTGCCAGTAGTCGTTGGGGACGCGGTAGCACAGATACGCAGTATTTT

d_call: .
clone_size: .
v_call: TRBV6-1
j_call: TRBJ2-1
cdr3_aa: CATARRGGRDEQFF
cdr3_nt: TGTGCCACCGCCCGCAGGGGGGGTAGGGATGAGCAGTTCTTC

d_call: .
clone_size: .
v_call: TRBV5-1
j_call: TRBJ2-2
cdr3_aa: CASSPGVPNTGELFF
cdr3_nt: TGCGCCAGCAGCCCAGGGGTGCCGAACACCGGGGAGCTGTTTTTT

d_call: TRBD1
clone_size: .
v_call: TRBV7-8
j_call: TRBJ2-3
cdr3_aa: CASSHRGSVSTDTQYF
cdr3_nt: TGTGCCAGCAGCCACAGGGGGAGCGTAAGCACAGATACGCAGTATTTT

d_call: TRBD1
clone_size: .
v_call: TRBV5-8
j_call: TRBJ2-7
cdr3_aa: CASSLRGFSYEQYF
cdr3_nt: TGTGCCAGCAGCCTCAGGGGGTTTTCCTACGAGCAGTACTTC

d_call: TRBD1
clone_size: .
v_call: TRBV6-1
j_call: TRBJ2-3
cdr3_aa: CASSPRTGPQYF
cdr3_nt: TGTGCCAGCAGCCCCAGGACAGGGCCCCAGTATTTT

d_call: TRBD1
clone_size: once
v_call: TRBV28
j_call: TRBJ2-7
cdr3_aa: CASRETGGGEQYF
cdr3_nt: TGTGCCAGCAGAGAGACAGGGGGGGGCGAGCAGTACTTC

d_call: .
clone_size: .
v_call: TRBV30
j_call: TRBJ2-2
cdr3_aa: CASTPLNTGELFF
cdr3_nt: TGTGCCTCAACACCGCTCAACACCGGGGAGCTGTTTTTT

d_call: .
clone_size: .
v_call: TRBV27
j_call: TRBJ1-5
cdr3_aa: CASSLFGSPSNQPQHF
cdr3_nt: TGTGCCAGCAGTTTATTCGGCAGTCCTAGCAATCAGCCCCAGCATTTT

d_call: TRBD2
clone_size: .
v_call: TRBV27
j_call: TRBJ2-1
cdr3_aa: CASGRGTSGRYVSNEQFF
cdr3_nt: TGTGCCAGCGGACGTGGGACTAGCGGGAGATATGTTAGCAATGAGCAGTTCTTC

d_call: .
clone_size: .
v_call: TRBV18
j_call: TRBJ2-7
cdr3_aa: CASSLGSSSYEQYF
cdr3_nt: TGTGCCAGCTCCCTGGGCTCTAGCTCCTACGAGCAGTACTTC

d_call: .
clone_size: once
v_call: TRBV20-1
j_call: TRBJ1-2
cdr3_aa: CSATFAGGYTF
cdr3_nt: TGCAGTGCTACCTTCGCGGGTGGCTACACCTTC

d_call: .
clone_size: .
v_call: TRBV29-1
j_call: TRBJ2-5
cdr3_aa: CSVRQGTKKQYF
cdr3_nt: TGCAGCGTTCGGCAAGGGACCAAAAAACAGTACTTC

d_call: .
clone_size: .
v_call: TRBV30
j_call: TRBJ1-2
cdr3_aa: CAWRSEVIYGYTF
cdr3_nt: TGTGCCTGGAGGTCGGAGGTGATCTATGGCTACACCTTC

d_call: TRBD1
clone_size: .
v_call: TRBV10-3
j_call: TRBJ1-1
cdr3_aa: CAISDPYTGGMNTEAFF
cdr3_nt: TGTGCCATCAGTGACCCCTATACAGGGGGCATGAACACTGAAGCTTTCTTT

d_call: .
clone_size: .
v_call: TRBV5-1
j_call: TRBJ2-5
cdr3_aa: CASSLGGEEAQYF
cdr3_nt: TGCGCCAGCAGTCTCGGCGGGGAAGAGGCCCAGTACTTC

d_call: .
clone_size: .
v_call: TRBV30
j_call: TRBJ1-2
cdr3_aa: CAWSVSGAYGYTF
cdr3_nt: TGTGCCTGGAGTGTGTCCGGGGCCTATGGCTACACCTTC

d_call: TRBD2
clone_size: .
v_call: TRBV6-6
j_call: TRBJ2-4
cdr3_aa: CASRKLAGVGIQYF
cdr3_nt: TGTGCCAGCAGAAAACTAGCGGGAGTGGGCATTCAGTACTTC

d_call: .
clone_size: .
v_call: TRBV6-5
j_call: TRBJ2-7
cdr3_aa: CASSLRGEGYEQYF
cdr3_nt: TGTGCCAGCAGCCTCAGAGGGGAAGGGTACGAGCAGTACTTC

d_call: .
clone_size: once
v_call: TRBV15
j_call: TRBJ1-1
cdr3_aa: CATSRDKSAVMNTEAFF
cdr3_nt: TGTGCCACCAGCAGAGATAAGTCTGCAGTTATGAACACTGAAGCTTTCTTT

d_call: .
clone_size: .
v_call: TRBV6-1
j_call: TRBJ1-2
cdr3_aa: CASSLRAVYGYTF
cdr3_nt: TGTGCCAGCAGCTTGAGGGCAGTCTATGGCTACACCTTC

d_call: TRBD1
clone_size: once
v_call: TRBV7-9
j_call: TRBJ1-2
cdr3_aa: CASSGTGSIYGYTF
cdr3_nt: TGTGCCAGCAGCGGGACAGGGAGTATCTATGGCTACACCTTC

d_call: TRBD1
clone_size: .
v_call: TRBV7-9
j_call: TRBJ2-3
cdr3_aa: CASSLVRGQGWTDTQYF
cdr3_nt: TGTGCCAGCAGCTTAGTAAGGGGGCAGGGCTGGACAGATACGCAGTATTTT

d_call: TRBD1
clone_size: .
v_call: TRBV18
j_call: TRBJ2-7
cdr3_aa: CASLLTGTGRREQYF
cdr3_nt: TGTGCCAGCTTGCTAACGGGGACAGGGAGGCGGGAGCAGTACTTC

d_call: .
clone_size: .
v_call: TRBV15
j_call: TRBJ1-5
cdr3_aa: CATSRVSGKVDSNQPQHF
cdr3_nt: TGTGCCACCAGCAGAGTGTCGGGGAAAGTAGATAGCAATCAGCCCCAGCATTTT

d_call: TRBD1
clone_size: .
v_call: TRBV5-3
j_call: TRBJ2-7
cdr3_aa: CARSLRTGRGGSYEQYF
cdr3_nt: TGTGCCAGAAGCTTAAGGACAGGGCGAGGGGGGTCCTACGAGCAGTACTTC

d_call: TRBD2
clone_size: .
v_call: TRBV15
j_call: TRBJ2-1
cdr3_aa: CATSSGKGLADNEQFF
cdr3_nt: TGTGCCACCAGCAGTGGGAAGGGACTAGCGGACAATGAGCAGTTCTTC

d_call: TRBD2
clone_size: .
v_call: TRBV2
j_call: TRBJ2-2
cdr3_aa: CASSLASGMNTGELFF
cdr3_nt: TGTGCCAGCAGCCTGGCTAGCGGGATGAACACCGGGGAGCTGTTTTTT

d_call: .
clone_size: .
v_call: TRBV5-5
j_call: TRBJ1-2
cdr3_aa: CASSLDRDGYTF
cdr3_nt: TGTGCCAGCAGCTTGGACAGGGACGGCTACACCTTC

d_call: TRBD2
clone_size: .
v_call: TRBV7-3
j_call: TRBJ2-5
cdr3_aa: CASSYSGRGGETQYF
cdr3_nt: TGTGCCAGCAGCTATAGCGGGAGAGGGGGGGAGACCCAGTACTTC

d_call: TRBD1
clone_size: .
v_call: TRBV7-7
j_call: TRBJ2-1
cdr3_aa: CASSSGTVQFF
cdr3_nt: TGTGCTAGCAGCTCCGGGACAGTACAGTTCTTC

d_call: .
clone_size: .
v_call: TRBV5-1
j_call: TRBJ1-2
cdr3_aa: CASSLGDSHYGYTF
cdr3_nt: TGCGCCAGCAGCTTGGGCGACAGTCACTATGGCTACACCTTC

d_call: .
clone_size: few
v_call: TRBV7-8
j_call: TRBJ2-6
cdr3_aa: CASGISGANVLTF
cdr3_nt: TGTGCCAGCGGGATCTCTGGGGCCAACGTCCTGACTTTC